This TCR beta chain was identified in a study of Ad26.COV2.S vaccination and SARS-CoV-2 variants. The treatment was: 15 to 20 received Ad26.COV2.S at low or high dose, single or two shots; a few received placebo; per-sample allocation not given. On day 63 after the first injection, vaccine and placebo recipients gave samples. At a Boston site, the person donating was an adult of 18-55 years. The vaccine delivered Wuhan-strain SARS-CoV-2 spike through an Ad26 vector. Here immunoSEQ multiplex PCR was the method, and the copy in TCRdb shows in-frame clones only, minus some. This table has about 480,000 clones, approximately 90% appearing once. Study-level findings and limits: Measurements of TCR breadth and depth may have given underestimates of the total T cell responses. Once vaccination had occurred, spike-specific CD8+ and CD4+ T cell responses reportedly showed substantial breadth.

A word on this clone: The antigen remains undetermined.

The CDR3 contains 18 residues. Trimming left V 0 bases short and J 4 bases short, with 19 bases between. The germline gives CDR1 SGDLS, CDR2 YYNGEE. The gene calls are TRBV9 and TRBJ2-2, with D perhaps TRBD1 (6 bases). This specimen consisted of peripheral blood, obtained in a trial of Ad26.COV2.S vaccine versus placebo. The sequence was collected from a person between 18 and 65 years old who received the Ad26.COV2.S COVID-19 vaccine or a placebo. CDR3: CASSVETGTSGGTGELFF. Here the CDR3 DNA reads TGTGCCAGCAGCGTAGAGACAGGAACATCTGGGGGCACCGGGGAGCTGTTTTTT. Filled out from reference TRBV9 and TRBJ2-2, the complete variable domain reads DSGVTQTPKHLITATGQRVTLRCSPRSGDLSVYWYQQSLDQGLQFLIQYYNGEERAKGNILERFSAQQFPDLHSELNLSSLELGDSALYFCASSVETGTSGGTGELFFGEGSRLTVL.